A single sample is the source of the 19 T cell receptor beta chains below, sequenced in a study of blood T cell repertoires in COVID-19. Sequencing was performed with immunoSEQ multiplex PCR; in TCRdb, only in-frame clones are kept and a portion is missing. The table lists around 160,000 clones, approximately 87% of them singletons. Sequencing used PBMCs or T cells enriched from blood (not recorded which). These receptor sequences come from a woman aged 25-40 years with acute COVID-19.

The CDR3 is CASSYDRGLSTSPLHF. The CDR3 DNA reads TGTGCCAGCAGCTACGACAGGGGACTATCGACTTCACCCCTCCACTTT. This sequence joins TRBV7-8 and TRBJ1-6; TRBD1 aligns across 8 bases. There are 16 residues in the CDR3. Germline V CDR1 and CDR2: SGHVS, FQNEAQ. The ends lost 4 bases at V and 9 bases at J; junction bases unmatched: 11.

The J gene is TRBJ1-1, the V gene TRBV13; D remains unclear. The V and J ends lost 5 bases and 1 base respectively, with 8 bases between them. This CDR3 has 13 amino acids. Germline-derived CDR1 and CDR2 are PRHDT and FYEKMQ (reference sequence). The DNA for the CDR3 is TGTGCCAGCAGCCCGGAGGGGAACACTGAAGCTTTCTTT. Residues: CASSPEGNTEAFF.

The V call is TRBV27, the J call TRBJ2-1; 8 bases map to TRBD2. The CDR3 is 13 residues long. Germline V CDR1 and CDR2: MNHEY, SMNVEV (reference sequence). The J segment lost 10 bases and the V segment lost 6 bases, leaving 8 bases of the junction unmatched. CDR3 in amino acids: CASRPNGGEEQFF. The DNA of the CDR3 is TGTGCCAGCAGACCTAACGGGGGGGAAGAGCAGTTCTTC.

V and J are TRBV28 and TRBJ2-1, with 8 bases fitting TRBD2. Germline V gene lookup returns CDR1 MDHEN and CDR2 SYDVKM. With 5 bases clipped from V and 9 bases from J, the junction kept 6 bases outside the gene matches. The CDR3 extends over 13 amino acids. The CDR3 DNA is TGTGCCAGCAGTCCGGAGACTAGCGCTGAGCAGTTCTTC. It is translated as CASSPETSAEQFF.

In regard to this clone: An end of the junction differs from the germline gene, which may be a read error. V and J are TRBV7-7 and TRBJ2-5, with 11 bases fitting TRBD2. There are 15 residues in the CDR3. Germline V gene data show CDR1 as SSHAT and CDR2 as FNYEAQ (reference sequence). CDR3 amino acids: CASSLGTSGKETQYF. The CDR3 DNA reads TGTGCTAGCAGCTTAGGGACTAGCGGTAAAGAGACCCAGTACTTC.

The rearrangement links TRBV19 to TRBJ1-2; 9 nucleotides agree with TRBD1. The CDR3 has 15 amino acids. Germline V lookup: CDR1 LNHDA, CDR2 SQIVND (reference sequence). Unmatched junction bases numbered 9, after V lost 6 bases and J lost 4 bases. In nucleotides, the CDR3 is TGTGCCAGTAGCCCCACAGGGGGCATCACCTATGGCTACACCTTC. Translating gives CASSPTGGITYGYTF.

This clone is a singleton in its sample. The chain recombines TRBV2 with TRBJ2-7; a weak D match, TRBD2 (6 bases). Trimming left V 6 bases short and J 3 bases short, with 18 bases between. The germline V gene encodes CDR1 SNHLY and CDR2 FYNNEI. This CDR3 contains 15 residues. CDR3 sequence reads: CASRRIRDSIYEQYF. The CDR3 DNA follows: TGTGCCAGCAGACGAATCCGGGACTCGATCTACGAGCAGTACTTC.

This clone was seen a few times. CDR3 DNA sequence: TGTGCCAGCTCACCAAACCTGGGCTCTCGTGGCTATGGCTACACCTTC. The encoded protein is CASSPNLGSRGYGYTF. This chain connects TRBV18 to TRBJ1-2; no reliable D call. Germline CDR1 is KGHSH and CDR2 is LQKENI. This CDR3 region has 16 residues. V was cut by 2 bases and J by 4 bases, with 17 bases left in between.

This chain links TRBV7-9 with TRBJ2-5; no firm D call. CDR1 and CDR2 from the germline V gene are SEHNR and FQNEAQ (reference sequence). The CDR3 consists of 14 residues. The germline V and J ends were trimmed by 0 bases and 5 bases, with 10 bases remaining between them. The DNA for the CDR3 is TGTGCCAGCAGCTTAGCTGGAGCATGGGAGACCCAGTACTTC. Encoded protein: CASSLAGAWETQYF.

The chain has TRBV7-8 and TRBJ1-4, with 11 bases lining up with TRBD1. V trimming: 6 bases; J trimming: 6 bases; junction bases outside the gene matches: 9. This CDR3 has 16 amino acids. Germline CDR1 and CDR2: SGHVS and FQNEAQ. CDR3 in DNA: TGTGCCAGCAGACTAAGACCGGGACAGGGGGATGAAAAACTGTTTTTT. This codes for CASRLRPGQGDEKLFF.

The chain's CDR3 is CASSTGTGGIYEQYF. CDR3 DNA: TGTGCCAGTAGTACAGGGACAGGGGGAATCTACGAGCAGTACTTC. The gene calls are TRBV19 and TRBJ2-7, with 11 bases identical to TRBD1. V was clipped by 4 bases and J by 3 bases; unmatched bases: 5. CDR1 and CDR2 (germline): LNHDA, SQIVND (reference sequence). The CDR3 sequence is 15 residues long.

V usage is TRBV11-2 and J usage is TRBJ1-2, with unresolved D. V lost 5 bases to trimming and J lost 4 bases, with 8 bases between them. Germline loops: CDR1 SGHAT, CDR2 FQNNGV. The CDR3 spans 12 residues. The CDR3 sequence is CASSITGYGYTF. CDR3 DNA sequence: TGTGCCAGCAGCATCACGGGCTATGGCTACACCTTC.

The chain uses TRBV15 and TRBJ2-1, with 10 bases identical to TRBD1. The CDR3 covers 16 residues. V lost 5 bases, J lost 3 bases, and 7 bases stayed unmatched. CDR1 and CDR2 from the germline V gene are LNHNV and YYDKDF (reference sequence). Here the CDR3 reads CATSPADRGDYNEQFF. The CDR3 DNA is TGTGCCACCAGCCCCGCGGACAGGGGGGACTACAATGAGCAGTTCTTC.

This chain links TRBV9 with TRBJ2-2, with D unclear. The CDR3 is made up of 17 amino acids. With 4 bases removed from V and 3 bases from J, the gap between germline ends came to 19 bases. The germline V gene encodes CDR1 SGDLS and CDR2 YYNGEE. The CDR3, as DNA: TGTGCCAGCAGCCCCCATCGGTCAGGCCAATACACCGGGGAGCTGTTTTTT. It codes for CASSPHRSGQYTGELFF. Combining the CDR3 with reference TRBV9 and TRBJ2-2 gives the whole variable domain DSGVTQTPKHLITATGQRVTLRCSPRSGDLSVYWYQQSLDQGLQFLIQYYNGEERAKGNILERFSAQQFPDLHSELNLSSLELGDSALYFCASSPHRSGQYTGELFFGEGSRLTVL.

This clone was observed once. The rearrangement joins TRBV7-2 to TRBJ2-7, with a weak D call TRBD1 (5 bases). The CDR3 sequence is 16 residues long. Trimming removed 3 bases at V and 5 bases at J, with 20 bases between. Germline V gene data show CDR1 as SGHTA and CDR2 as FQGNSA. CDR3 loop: CASSFSVGPPADEQYF. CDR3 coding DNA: TGTGCCAGCAGCTTCTCCGTGGGGCCGCCCGCCGACGAGCAGTACTTC.

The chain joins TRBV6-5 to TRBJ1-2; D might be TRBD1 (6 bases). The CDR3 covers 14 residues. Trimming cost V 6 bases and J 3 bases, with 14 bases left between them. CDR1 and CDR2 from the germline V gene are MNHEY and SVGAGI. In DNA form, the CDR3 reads TGTGCCAGCAGCCGGGGGGGGGCTGACTATGGCTACACCTTC. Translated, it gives CASSRGGADYGYTF.

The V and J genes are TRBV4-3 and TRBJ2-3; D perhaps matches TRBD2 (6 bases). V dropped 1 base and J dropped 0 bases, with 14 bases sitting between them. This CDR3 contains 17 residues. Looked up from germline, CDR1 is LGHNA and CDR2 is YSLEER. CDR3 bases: TGCGCCAGCAGCCAAGGCCCCGGGAGATACAGCACAGATACGCAGTATTTT. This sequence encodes CASSQGPGRYSTDTQYF.

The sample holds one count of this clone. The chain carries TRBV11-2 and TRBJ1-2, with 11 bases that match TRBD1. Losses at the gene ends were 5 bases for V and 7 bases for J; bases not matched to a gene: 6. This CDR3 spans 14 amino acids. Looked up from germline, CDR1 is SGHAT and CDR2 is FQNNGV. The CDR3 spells CASSPGTGGFGYTF. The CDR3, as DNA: TGTGCCAGCAGCCCCGGGACAGGGGGTTTTGGCTACACCTTC. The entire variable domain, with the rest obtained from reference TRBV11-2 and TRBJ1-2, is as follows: EAGVAQSPRYKIIEKRQSVAFWCNPISGHATLYWYQQILGQGPKLLIQFQNNGVVDDSQLPKDRFSAERLKGVDSTLKIQPAKLEDSAVYLCASSPGTGGFGYTFGSGTRLTVV.

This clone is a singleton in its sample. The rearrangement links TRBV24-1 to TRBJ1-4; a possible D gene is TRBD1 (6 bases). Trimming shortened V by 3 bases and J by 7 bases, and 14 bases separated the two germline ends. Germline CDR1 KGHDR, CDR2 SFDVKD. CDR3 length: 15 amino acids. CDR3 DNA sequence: TGTGCCACCAGTGATCCCAGGAGGGGGGGTGAAAAACTGTTTTTT. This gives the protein CATSDPRRGGEKLFF.